This T cell receptor beta chain was found in a study of CD8+ T cells in alopecia areata. Sequencing relied on a cDNA template that was reverse transcribed from extracted RNA. Clones were sequenced by immunoSEQ multiplex PCR, and TCRdb holds only the in-frame ones, with some missing. The data hold 95,000 to 120,000 clones, with 50% to 60% observed a single time. This clone was counted between two and nine times. Individuals with alopecia areata gave both lesional scalp punch biopsies and peripheral blood for collection. This clonotype originated in a human donor with alopecia areata. Material: NKG2D-low CD8+ T cells sorted from blood.

The CDR3 DNA follows: TGCAGCGTTGACGACACCTCTGGAAACACCATATATTTT. Translating gives CSVDDTSGNTIYF. The chain recombines TRBV29-1 with TRBJ1-3; D call uncertain. This CDR3 spans 13 amino acids. From germline, CDR1 is SQVTM and CDR2 ANQGSEA. Trimming cost V 3 bases and J 0 bases, with 6 bases left between them.